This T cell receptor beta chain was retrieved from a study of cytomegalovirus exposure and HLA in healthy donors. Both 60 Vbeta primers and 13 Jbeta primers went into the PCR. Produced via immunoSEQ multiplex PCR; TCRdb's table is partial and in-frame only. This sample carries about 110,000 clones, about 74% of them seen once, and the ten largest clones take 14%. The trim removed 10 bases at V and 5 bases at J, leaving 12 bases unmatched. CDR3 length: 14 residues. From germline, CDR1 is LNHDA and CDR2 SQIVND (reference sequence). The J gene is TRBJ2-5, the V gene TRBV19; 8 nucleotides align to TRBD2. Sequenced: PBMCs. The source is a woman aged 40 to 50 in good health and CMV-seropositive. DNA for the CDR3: TGTGCCACATCCGTCCGGGGGGGAGGCGAGACCCAGTACTTC. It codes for CATSVRGGGETQYF.